This T cell receptor (beta chain) was documented in a study of T cells expressing NK-cell markers. Across the whole study: Serological testing identified seven of the eight sequenced donors as HCMV-seropositive and one as seronegative.

TCRdb reprocessed the 5' RACE reads, with one entry per CDR3 protein and no DNA. The sample shows under 600,000 distinct CDR3 sequences, and over 1.1% sits with its ten largest clones. This CDR3 has 15 residues. Germline loops: CDR1 KGHSH, CDR2 LQKENI. General observations from the study: Expanded NKG2C+ T cell clones had unclear HCMV specificity.

Worth noting for this clonotype: Its matching antigen is unknown.

The chain carries TRBV18 and TRBJ1-2. The sequencing input was blood T cells: a sorted CD56 or NKG2C T cell subset, CD4+ or CD8+ T cells, or bulk PBMC T cells (not recorded which). This TCR derives from a woman aged 50 to 65 in good health. This chain's CDR3 is CASSPRSVLNYGYTF.